This T cell receptor beta chain comes out of a study of blood T cell repertoires in COVID-19. Overall study context: There were acute and convalescent COVID-19 samples, and they came from the United States, Italy and Spain. PBMCs, B-cell-depleted T cells, or T cells were the source of the cDNA or gDNA that made up the material.

As originally analysed: Using reference gene primer amplification, nucleated cell counts were estimated. The table came from immunoSEQ multiplex PCR; TCRdb's copy has only in-frame clones and leaves some out. Clone size and V and J calls were adopted from that table, with D and trimming inferred from the DNA. The profile shows some 38,000 clones, about 85% of them singletons. Germline values: CDR1 MNHNY, CDR2 SVGAGI (reference sequence). There are 15 residues in the CDR3. Unmatched junction bases numbered 2, after V lost 5 bases and J lost 1 base. The source is a man in his fifties or sixties with active COVID-19. The V and J genes are TRBV6-6 and TRBJ2-3, with TRBD2 matching over 11 bases. Sequencing was carried out using peripheral blood. The chain's CDR3 is CASSISGGGTDTQYF. The CDR3 DNA reads as TGTGCCAGCAGTATTAGCGGGGGGGGCACAGATACGCAGTATTTT.